This T cell receptor (beta chain) was obtained from a study of blood T cell repertoires in COVID-19. Germline CDR1 is SGHNT and CDR2 is YYREEE (reference sequence). This CDR3 spans 19 amino acids. V gave up 4 bases and J gave up 4 bases; unmatched junction bases: 15. Sequencing used immunoSEQ multiplex PCR; TCRdb keeps in-frame clones, though not all of them. Of 220,000 or so clones detected, under 90% appear once; the ten largest clones hold around 6.5%. The sample comprised peripheral blood. This TCR was recovered from a man between 60 and 75 years old who had recovered from COVID-19. J is TRBJ2-2 and V is TRBV5-4, with TRBD2 matching 11 bases. The CDR3 nucleotides are TGTGCCAGCAGCCCTGGCGGCCTAGCGGGGGGTGGGAGCACCGGGGAGCTGTTTTTT. This codes for CASSPGGLAGGGSTGELFF.